The present entry profiles one TCR beta chain with its context. Its antigen is undetermined. Using immunoSEQ multiplex PCR, the repertoire was profiled, and TCRdb retains in-frame clones only, with some absent. The sample yields over 100,000 clones, 90% seen once. The CDR3 is made up of 15 amino acids. Trimming at V came to 7 bases and at J to 8 bases, leaving 11 bases not matched to a gene. Germline assignment: CDR1 LNHDA and CDR2 SQIVND (reference sequence). This sample is drawn from a study of T cell responses to AZD1222 COVID-19 vaccine. Study-wide results and limits: Once two AZD1222 doses were given, Spike-specific TCR breadth and depth went up. Nearly half of spike-specific TCRs reportedly target variant regions that are unmutated in the B.1.351 and B.1.1.7 variants. Among vaccine-associated CD4 TCRs, coverage spanned spike, with dominance at 160-218 and 743-854.

The receptor's source is an adult in good health. Sequences were derived from peripheral blood, sampled on day 0 of AZD1222 vaccination. The J gene is TRBJ1-6, the V gene TRBV19, with 7 bases that match TRBD1. CDR3 in DNA: TGTGCCAGTAAAGGGGACAGCACTTTCCATTCACCCCTCCACTTT. It translates to CASKGDSTFHSPLHF.